The 10 T cell receptor beta chains below come from one sample, sequenced in a study of identical twins (dated by TCRdb to the mid-2010s). Receptor libraries were prepared by 5' RACE. Instrument on record: Illumina HiSeq 2000. The public reads were quality trimmed at Q25 with fastp and then assembled into clones with MiXCR by TCRdb, keeping productive beta chains. Every entry covers one CDR3 protein and lists the most common genes and DNA from its rows. The sample table lists roughly 720,000 distinct CDR3 sequences, 18% of them with a count of one. The biggest ten clones account for over 10% of the sample. These records were also assigned to another study, of T cells expressing NK-cell markers.

Sequenced sample: PBMCs. These receptors all stem from a woman under 30 in good health.

This clonotype was detected many times. As DNA, the CDR3 is TGTGCCATCAGTGTCGGCTCCCGAACAGGAGCTTTCTTT. Translating gives CAISVGSRTGAFF. The rearrangement links TRBV10-3 to TRBJ1-1; perhaps TRBD1 as D (5 bases). Trimming took off 4 bases at V and 10 bases at J, with 16 bases between the two ends. Per the germline V gene, CDR1 is ENHRY and CDR2 is SYGVKD. The CDR3 totals 13 residues.

This rearrangement joins TRBV20-1 to TRBJ2-5; possibly TRBD1 or TRBD2 for D (5 bases each). V was cut by 6 bases and J by 5 bases, with 16 bases left in between. The CDR3 loop spans 13 amino acids. Germline V gene data show CDR1 as DFQATT and CDR2 as SNEGSKA (reference sequence). The CDR3 spells CSAKSWGLETQYF. CDR3 nucleotide sequence: TGCAGTGCCAAGAGTTGGGGGTTGGAGACCCAGTACTTC.

This clonotype was seen repeatedly, ten times or more. This chain joins TRBV7-8 and TRBJ2-2; D may be TRBD1 (5 bases). Trimming cost V 3 bases and J 8 bases, with 13 bases left between them. The CDR3 has 14 residues. Germline V CDR1 and CDR2: SGHVS, FQNEAQ. CDR3 DNA sequence: TGTGCCAGCAGCTTGACAGTTACCACGGGGGAGCTGTTTTTT. Its translation: CASSLTVTTGELFF.

Only a few counts were recorded for this clonotype. This sequence joins TRBV11-2 and TRBJ2-7; D is perhaps TRBD1 (5 bases). Trimming removed 7 bases from V and 3 bases from J, with 16 bases in between. From germline, CDR1 is SGHAT and CDR2 FQNNGV. The CDR3 runs 14 residues. The CDR3 DNA is TGTGCCAGCAACTTTCGGCAGACAGACTACGAGCAGTACTTC. Translated: CASNFRQTDYEQYF.

This clonotype occurred a few times. The CDR3 bases are TGTGCCATCAGGGTTACCCCGAGGCAGGGGGATCAACCCAACTATGGCTACACCTTC. Translating it yields CAIRVTPRQGDQPNYGYTF. V usage is TRBV10-3 and J usage is TRBJ1-2; 7 nucleotides line up with TRBD1. Germline V lookup: CDR1 ENHRY, CDR2 SYGVKD. Germline trimming cut 6 bases from V and 2 bases from J; bases unmatched to any gene: 21. The CDR3 contains 19 residues.

The table lists this clonotype with a few counts. V is TRBV7-2 and J is TRBJ2-5; D may match TRBD1 or TRBD2 (5 bases each). V gave up 4 bases and J gave up 4 bases, with 16 bases separating them. The V gene's germline CDR1 is SGHTA and CDR2 FQGNSA. This CDR3 has 15 amino acids. The DNA for the CDR3 is TGTGCCAGCAGCTCAAACATGAATGGGGGAGAGACCCAGTACTTC. Protein: CASSSNMNGGETQYF.

The sample holds a few counts of this clonotype. The chain combines TRBV28 with TRBJ1-1; 7 positions agree with TRBD1. CDR1 is MDHEN and CDR2 is SYDVKM in the germline V gene. This CDR3 has 11 amino acids. The V gene end was trimmed by 11 bases and the J gene end by 9 bases; junction bases not matched to a gene: 9. As DNA, the CDR3 is TGTGCCTGCACAGGGGTAGTACAAGCTTTCTTT. Encoded protein: CACTGVVQAFF.

This clonotype was recorded a few times. The chain uses TRBV12-3 or TRBV12-4 and TRBJ2-5; the D gene is possibly TRBD1 (6 bases). The CDR3 runs 16 residues. Trimming removed 1 base at V and 4 bases at J, with 16 bases between. This chain's CDR3 is CASSLGRSRGLETQYF. The CDR3 nucleotides are TGTGCCAGCAGTTTAGGGCGGTCTAGGGGGTTAGAGACCCAGTACTTC.

This clonotype has a handful of counts. The rearrangement joins TRBV7-2 to TRBJ2-1, with D possibly TRBD1 on 5 matching bases. Trimming stripped 5 bases from V and 5 bases from J, with 16 bases between. CDR1 SGHTA and CDR2 FQGNSA come from the germline V gene. This CDR3 is 15 amino acids long. The CDR3 spells CASSPLGLLHNEQFF. CDR3 DNA sequence: TGTGCCAGCAGCCCTTTGGGGCTTTTACACAATGAGCAGTTCTTC.

The CDR3 region has the DNA TGCAGCGTTGGGACAGGGATCGGCTACGAGCAGTACTTC. Its translation: CSVGTGIGYEQYF. The chain employs TRBV29-1 and TRBJ2-7; 8 bases match TRBD1. CDR3 length equals 13 residues. J lost 3 bases, V lost 4 bases, and 5 bases had no gene match. Germline CDR1 SQVTM, CDR2 ANQGSEA.